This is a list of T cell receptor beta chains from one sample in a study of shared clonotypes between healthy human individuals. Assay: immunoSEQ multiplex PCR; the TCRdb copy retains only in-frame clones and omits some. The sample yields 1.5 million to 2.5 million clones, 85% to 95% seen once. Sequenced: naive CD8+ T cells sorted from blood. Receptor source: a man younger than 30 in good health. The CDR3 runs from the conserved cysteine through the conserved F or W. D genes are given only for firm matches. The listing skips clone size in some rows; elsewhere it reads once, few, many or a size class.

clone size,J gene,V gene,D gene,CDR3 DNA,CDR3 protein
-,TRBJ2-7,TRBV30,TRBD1,TGTGCCTGGAGTGCAACCGGGACAGGTCCCTACGAGCAGTACTTC,CAWSATGTGPYEQYF
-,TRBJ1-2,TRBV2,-,TGTGCCAGCAGTGGACAGGACCTCTATGGCTACACCTTC,CASSGQDLYGYTF
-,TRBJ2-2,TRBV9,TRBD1,TGTGCCAGCAGCCCCGGACAGGGAATCACCGGGGAGCTGTTTTTT,CASSPGQGITGELFF
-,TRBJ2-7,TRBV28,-,TGTGCCAGCAGTTTAGGGGGGCTCGGTGAGCAGTACTTC,CASSLGGLGEQYF
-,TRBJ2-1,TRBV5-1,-,TGCGCCAGCAGTTCCGGGATTAGGGGGAATGAGCAGTTCTTC,CASSSGIRGNEQFF
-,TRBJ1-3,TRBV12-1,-,TGTGCCAGCAGCTCCGGGACACTTGGAAACACCATATATTTT,CASSSGTLGNTIYF
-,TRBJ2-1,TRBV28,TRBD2,TGTGCCAGCAGTTTGACGGGAGGGAAGGATGAGCAGTTCTTC,CASSLTGGKDEQFF
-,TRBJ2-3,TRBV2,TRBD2,TGTGCCAGCAGTGGAGGACTAGGCACAGATACGCAGTATTTT,CASSGGLGTDTQYF
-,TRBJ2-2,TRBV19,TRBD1,TGTGCCAGTTGTGGGACAGGATCGAACACCGGGGAGCTGTTTTTT,CASCGTGSNTGELFF
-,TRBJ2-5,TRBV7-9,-,TGTGCCAGCAGCCCCGGAGATGAGAGGGAGATTCGGGAGACCCAGTACTTC,CASSPGDEREIRETQYF
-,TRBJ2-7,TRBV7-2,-,TGTGCCAGCAGCTTAGGTCGGGGGAGCTCCTACGAGCAGTACTTC,CASSLGRGSSYEQYF
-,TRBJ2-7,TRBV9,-,TGTGCCAGCAGCGGCTCCTACGAGCAGTACTTC,CASSGSYEQYF
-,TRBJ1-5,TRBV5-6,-,TGTGCCAGCAGCCCCTCGACGGGCAATCAGCCCCAGCATTTT,CASSPSTGNQPQHF
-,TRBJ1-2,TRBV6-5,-,TGTGCCAGCAGTTACTCGATAACCGCGACCTATGGCTACACCTTC,CASSYSITATYGYTF
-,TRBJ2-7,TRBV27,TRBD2,TGTGCCAGCAGTCTCGGGGGGTCCTACGAGCAGTACTTC,CASSLGGSYEQYF
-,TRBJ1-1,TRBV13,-,TGTGCCAGCAGCTCCAGGGTGAACACTGAAGCTTTCTTT,CASSSRVNTEAFF
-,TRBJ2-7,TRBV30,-,TGTGCCTGGAGTGTGGACGGCTACGAGCAGTACTTC,CAWSVDGYEQYF
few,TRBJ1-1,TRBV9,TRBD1,TGTGCCAGCAGCGTAGGGACAGGATCGAACACTGAAGCTTTCTTT,CASSVGTGSNTEAFF
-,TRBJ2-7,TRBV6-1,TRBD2,TGTGCCAGCAGTGAAGGGCTAGCGGACCCCTACGAGCAGTACTTC,CASSEGLADPYEQYF
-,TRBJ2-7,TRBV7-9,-,TGTGCCAGCGCCCTATCAGGGACCCCCTACGAGCAGTACTTC,CASALSGTPYEQYF